Below, 18 T cell receptor beta chains from the same sample are listed, as sequenced in a study of blood T cell repertoires in COVID-19. The repertoire was sequenced with immunoSEQ multiplex PCR; TCRdb's copy has only in-frame clones and lacks some. The sample holds 35,000 to 55,000 clones; 82% are singletons and the top ten take more than 4%. The source material was peripheral blood. Source of these receptors: a woman aged 70-85 years with acute or convalescent COVID-19.

This clone was seen a few times. The J gene is TRBJ2-1, the V gene TRBV5-4; TRBD2 is a possible D gene (6 bases). Germline loops: CDR1 SGHNT, CDR2 YYREEE (reference sequence). The CDR3 consists of 14 residues. V was pared by 7 bases and J by 0 bases, with 11 bases between. Here the CDR3 reads CASWWGDSYNEQFF. In nucleotides, the CDR3 is TGTGCCAGCTGGTGGGGGGACTCCTACAATGAGCAGTTCTTC.

This chain links TRBV6-4 with TRBJ2-2, with D possibly being TRBD1 (6 bases). The CDR3 sequence is 17 residues long. V dropped 5 bases and J dropped 1 base, with 17 bases sitting between them. The germline CDR1 and CDR2 sequences are MRHNA and SNTAGT. CDR3 sequence: CASSTHRVSGNTGELFF. The CDR3 nucleotides read TGTGCCAGCAGTACCCACAGGGTTTCGGGGAACACCGGGGAGCTGTTTTTT.

This clone has just a few counts. The J gene is TRBJ1-4, the V gene TRBV19; TRBD1 might be the D (5 bases). V lost 3 bases, J lost 3 bases, and 20 bases lay in between. CDR1 is LNHDA, CDR2 SQIVND, per germline (reference sequence). The CDR3 sequence is 18 residues long. CDR3 residues: CASSIGGLFVSANEKLFF. Written as DNA, the CDR3 is TGTGCCAGTAGTATCGGGGGTTTGTTCGTCTCGGCTAATGAAAAACTGTTTTTT.

The chain couples TRBV18 to TRBJ1-5; 11 nucleotides line up with TRBD1. The CDR3 has 15 amino acids. With V trimmed by 6 bases and J by 6 bases, 7 bases remained unmatched. Germline loops: CDR1 KGHSH, CDR2 LQKENI. CDR3 nucleotides: TGTGCCAGCTCGGATGGACAGGGGGCGAGTCAGCCCCAGCATTTT. It is translated as CASSDGQGASQPQHF.

This chain links TRBV5-1 with TRBJ2-3; TRBD2 matches at 8 bases. V trimming: 2 bases; J trimming: 5 bases; junction bases outside the gene matches: 16. Germline CDR1 is SGHRS and CDR2 is YFSETQ. This CDR3 spans 18 amino acids. CDR3 bases: TGCGCCAGCAGCTTAGACCCTCGGCAAGCGGGAGACGGAGATACGCAGTATTTT. This encodes CASSLDPRQAGDGDTQYF. The full variable domain, in which reference TRBV5-1 and TRBJ2-3 provide the parts outside the CDR3, is KAGVTQTPRYLIKTRGQQVTLSCSPISGHRSVSWYQQTPGQGLQFLFEYFSETQRNKGNFPGRFSGRQFSNSRSEMNVSTLELGDSALYLCASSLDPRQAGDGDTQYFGPGTRLTVL.

The rearrangement joins TRBV5-1 to TRBJ2-2; 11 nucleotides align to TRBD1. With V trimmed by 3 bases and J by 6 bases, 7 bases remained unmatched. The CDR3 runs to 16 residues. In germline, CDR1 is SGHRS, CDR2 YFSETQ. The CDR3 loop is CASSWQPGQGAGELFF. The CDR3 nucleotides read TGCGCCAGCAGCTGGCAACCGGGACAGGGGGCCGGGGAGCTGTTTTTT.

The genes are TRBV5-1 and TRBJ2-7; D possibly corresponds to TRBD2 (6 bases). CDR3 length: 14 residues. The germline V gene has CDR1 SGHRS and CDR2 YFSETQ. The germline V and J ends were trimmed by 0 bases and 7 bases, with 14 bases remaining between them. The CDR3 coding sequence is TGCGCCAGCAGCTTGGCCGGTCAGGGAGGAGAGCAGTACTTC. It codes for CASSLAGQGGEQYF.

This chain connects TRBV7-2 to TRBJ1-4; 7 nucleotides agree with TRBD1. Germline loops: CDR1 SGHTA, CDR2 FQGNSA. The junction had 3 bases not matched to a gene; V was cut back by 3 bases and J by 8 bases. The CDR3 covers 13 residues. The chain's CDR3 is CASSFGTAEKLFF. The CDR3 DNA reads TGTGCCAGCAGCTTCGGGACAGCCGAAAAACTGTTTTTT.

V usage is TRBV11-2 and J usage is TRBJ2-3, with 14 bases aligning to TRBD2. The CDR3 sequence is 16 residues long. Germline V lookup: CDR1 SGHAT, CDR2 FQNNGV. V shed 5 bases, J shed 1 base, and the junction held 2 bases outside the gene matches. CDR3 sequence (DNA): TGTGCCAGCAGCCCGGGACTAGCGGGAGGCACAGATACGCAGTATTTT. Protein sequence: CASSPGLAGGTDTQYF.

V usage is TRBV10-3 and J usage is TRBJ2-3; 9 bases are shared with TRBD2. The CDR3 spans 14 residues. Germline V CDR1 and CDR2: ENHRY, SYGVKD. Germline trimming cut 6 bases from V and 1 base from J; bases unmatched to any gene: 2. CDR3 sequence: CAISGGGGTDTQYF. Written as DNA, the CDR3 is TGTGCCATCAGCGGCGGGGGGGGCACAGATACGCAGTATTTT.

This clone was seen once. The gene calls are TRBV6-5 and TRBJ2-1; 8 positions match TRBD2. CDR3 length: 12 amino acids. J lost 7 bases, V lost 8 bases, and 4 bases had no gene match. Germline CDR1 and CDR2: MNHEY and SVGAGI. CDR3: CASAGGGNEQFF. CDR3 in DNA: TGTGCCAGCGCCGGGGGGGGTAATGAGCAGTTCTTC.

The chain joins TRBV28 to TRBJ2-7; possible D gene TRBD1, 5 bases. This CDR3 comprises 16 residues. Trimming stripped 5 bases from V and 3 bases from J, with 20 bases between. Germline CDR1 reads MDHEN; CDR2 reads SYDVKM. CDR3 nucleotides: TGTGCCAGCAGTGGACAATTAGACAAGATACTCTACGAGCAGTACTTC. It is translated as CASSGQLDKILYEQYF. Complete variable domain (other parts from reference TRBV28 and TRBJ2-7): DVKVTQSSRYLVKRTGEKVFLECVQDMDHENMFWYRQDPGLGLRLIYFSYDVKMKEKGDIPEGYSVSREKKERFSLILESASTNQTSMYLCASSGQLDKILYEQYFGPGTRLTVT.

This sequence joins TRBV11-3 and TRBJ2-1, with 7 bases fitting TRBD2. Germline lookup yields CDR1 SGHNT and CDR2 YENEEA. After removal of 0 bases from V and 5 bases from J, the junction contained 10 bases not matched to a gene. CDR3 length: 17 amino acids. The CDR3 region is CASSLDRSGKVNNEQFF. The CDR3 DNA is TGTGCCAGCAGCTTAGATAGGAGCGGGAAGGTGAACAATGAGCAGTTCTTC.

The J gene is TRBJ2-3, the V gene TRBV9, with 8 bases aligning to TRBD2. The CDR3 length is 17 residues. Germline lookup yields CDR1 SGDLS and CDR2 YYNGEE. V lost 2 bases, J lost 9 bases, and 17 bases stayed unmatched. The CDR3 coding sequence is TGTGCCAGCAGCGTGGGGAGGCTAGCGGGTGCTCAGAGCACGCAGTATTTT. As protein: CASSVGRLAGAQSTQYF.

The V and J genes are TRBV18 and TRBJ2-5; 12 nucleotides line up with TRBD2. In germline, CDR1 is KGHSH, CDR2 LQKENI. The CDR3 loop spans 17 amino acids. With 0 bases clipped from V and 2 bases from J, the junction kept 4 bases outside the gene matches. In DNA, the CDR3 is TGTGCCAGCTCACCACCGCCCGGGACTAGCGGGCAAGAGACCCAGTACTTC. This gives the protein CASSPPPGTSGQETQYF.

The rearrangement links TRBV18 to TRBJ2-2, with 10 positions matching TRBD1. J lost 6 bases, V lost 5 bases, and 3 bases had no gene match. CDR1 is KGHSH and CDR2 is LQKENI in the germline V gene. The CDR3 is made up of 14 amino acids. For the CDR3, the DNA is TGTGCCAGCTCAGCTGACAGGGGGCCCGGGGAGCTGTTTTTT. Translating gives CASSADRGPGELFF.

The chain combines TRBV9 with TRBJ2-7, with 8 bases fitting TRBD2. This CDR3 has 16 residues. Germline CDR1 and CDR2: SGDLS and YYNGEE. Trimming at V came to 0 bases and at J to 3 bases, leaving 8 bases not matched to a gene. CDR3 sequence (DNA): TGTGCCAGCAGCGTAGAGGGGCTAGCGGGTCTCTACGAGCAGTACTTC. Encoded protein: CASSVEGLAGLYEQYF.

This chain uses TRBV5-1 with TRBJ2-7; 7 nucleotides match TRBD1. CDR3 length: 14 residues. In germline, CDR1 is SGHRS, CDR2 YFSETQ. V lost 6 bases, J lost 2 bases, and 8 bases stayed unmatched. The CDR3 reads CASTRQGGAYEQYF. The CDR3 DNA reads as TGCGCCAGCACCCGACAGGGTGGGGCCTACGAGCAGTACTTC. The full variable domain, with the rest looked up from reference TRBV5-1 and TRBJ2-7, is KAGVTQTPRYLIKTRGQQVTLSCSPISGHRSVSWYQQTPGQGLQFLFEYFSETQRNKGNFPGRFSGRQFSNSRSEMNVSTLELGDSALYLCASTRQGGAYEQYFGPGTRLTVT.